This section outlines one T cell receptor (beta chain) sequence together with its context. What it binds is unknown. Sequence at one end of the junction differs from germline and may be a read error. The entry originates in a study of CD8+CD57+ T cells in acquired aplastic anemia. Study-level background: The sorted CD4+ and CD8+ cells yielded an average roughly 3 ug of DNA. Study-wide findings and caveats: With respect to CD8+ Simpson's diversity, patients and controls did not differ significantly. Overlap between patients and controls comprised about 28 CD8+ CDR3 sequences.

CDR1 and CDR2 from the germline V gene are SGHRS and YFSETQ. The CDR3 is made up of 15 amino acids. TCR beta VDJ and CDR3 profiling used genomic DNA as template. Via MiXCR, TCRdb re-called the reads, giving one row per CDR3 protein. This sample has about 170,000 distinct CDR3 sequences, with 55% to 75% found just once. This rearrangement joins TRBV5-1 to TRBJ2-1; 10 positions match TRBD2. The source of this sequence is a human donor in good health. The sample consisted of sorted CD4+, CD8+, or CD8+CD57+ T cells (not recorded which) from PBMCs. CDR3 sequence reads: CASSLLAGFWNEQFF. Here the CDR3 DNA reads TGTGCCAGCAGCTTACTAGCGGGGTTCTGGAATGAGCAGTTCTTC.